This TCR beta chain comes out of a study of shared clonotypes between healthy human individuals. CD45RO negativity and positive selection for CCR7 defined naive CD8 cells, a population that excluded terminally differentiated effector memory CD45RA+ cells. Worth noting for this clone: Other nucleotide sequences from this sample produce the same CDR3.

TCRdb's table, derived via immunoSEQ multiplex PCR, lists solely in-frame clones and lacks some. Here the sample spans about 2 million clones, 85% to 95% being singletons. This CDR3 has 14 residues. CDR1 MNHEY and CDR2 SMNVEV come from the germline V gene (reference sequence). V shed 3 bases and J shed 0 bases, with 9 bases lying between them. The rearrangement joins TRBV27 to TRBJ2-7, with D unclear. Sequenced material: naive CD8+ T cells sorted from blood. This sequence originates from a man between 18 and 29 years old in good health. The DNA of the CDR3 is TGTGCCAGCAGTTTGGTGGGTAGCTCCTACGAGCAGTACTTC. Translated, it gives CASSLVGSSYEQYF.